The clone carrying this T cell receptor (beta chain) has just a few counts. This record belongs to a study of T-cell reconstitution after alpha-beta-depleted transplantation in children. This CDR3 has 15 residues. Germline CDR1 MNHNS, CDR2 SASEGT. J was trimmed by 4 bases and V by 6 bases; bases with no gene match: 9. The TCRbeta library was prepared with unique molecular identifiers. Each CDR3 protein is one row after TCRdb ran MiXCR on the PCR reads. This sample has about 340,000 distinct CDR3 sequences, with 13% found just once. The chain carries TRBV6-1 and TRBJ1-5; TRBD1 matches at 7 bases. This material consisted of PBMCs, taken from the stem cell graft. The origin of this receptor is a human donor who donated a stem cell graft to a child with Fanconi anemia. The CDR3 loop reads CASSPNTGANQPQHF. CDR3 bases: TGTGCCAGCAGCCCCAATACAGGGGCAAATCAGCCCCAGCATTTT.